The present T cell receptor beta chain was sequenced within a study of identical twins. This clonotype was observed many times. A single record per CDR3 protein comes from TCRdb applying MiXCR to the 5' RACE reads. The repertoire holds about 470,000 distinct CDR3 sequences, with more than 20% as singletons. This sample was shared with a second study, whose subject was T cells expressing NK-cell markers.

Input material: CD4+ T cells sorted from blood. This TCR came from a young woman in good health.

In nucleotides, the CDR3 is TGTGCCAGCTCACTGGCTTCTGGGGCCAACGTCCTGACTTTC. This codes for CASSLASGANVLTF. The chain employs TRBV12-3 or TRBV12-4 and TRBJ2-6; D not resolved. Trimming took 8 bases from V and 1 from J, leaving 9 bases between them. This CDR3 is 14 amino acids long.